This TCR beta chain stems from a study of response to subunit inactivated influenza vaccine. A single record per CDR3 protein comes from TCRdb applying MiXCR to the RT-PCR reads. The sample records 800,000 to 1,000,000 distinct CDR3 sequences, about 20% being singletons. Turning to this clonotype: Its specificity is unknown.

Study results and caveats: Authors suggested each seasonal flu vaccination may recruit only limited numbers of new T cells.

After removal of 3 bases from V and 5 bases from J, the junction contained 3 bases not matched to a gene. The CDR3 is 12 amino acids. Germline V CDR1 and CDR2: DFQATT, SNEGSKA (reference sequence). The sequence was collected from a man in his fifties who received an inactivated influenza vaccine. The rearrangement joins TRBV20-1 to TRBJ2-5; 7 bases agree with TRBD2. Source: PBMCs from blood, taken roughly 5 days after vaccination. The CDR3 bases are TGCAGTGCTAGCGAACTAGCGGAGACCCAGTACTTC. Translating it yields CSASELAETQYF.